The entry below describes one T cell receptor (beta chain). Its antigen is as yet unknown. The data are from a study of cytomegalovirus exposure and HLA in healthy donors. General study points: Later on, a genetic analysis was performed. It linked a missense variant in DCLRE1C with V- and J-gene trimming of TCR beta. Presence/absence analyses supposed approximately even sequencing depth among donors. In a later analysis, common viral pathogens appeared linked to several of the most significant clusters.

From germline, CDR1 is MNHNY and CDR2 SVGAGI (reference sequence). The CDR3 has 13 amino acids. The V gene end was trimmed by 7 bases and the J gene end by 7 bases; junction bases not matched to a gene: 5. PCR was performed using 60 Vbeta and 13 Jbeta primers. TCRdb's copy holds only in-frame clones and misses some; the assay was immunoSEQ multiplex PCR. The data contain 100,000 to 150,000 clones, roughly four fifths of them singletons. Unrecorded immune exposure was likely among donors, who were nominally healthy when sampled. This TCR came from a man between 35 and 55 years old in good health and CMV-seronegative. J is TRBJ1-1 and V is TRBV6-6; the match to TRBD1 covers 11 bases. Sequencing was performed on PBMCs. The CDR3 DNA reads TGTGCCAGCAAACAAGGGACAGGGGGTGAAGCTTTCTTT. Its translation: CASKQGTGGEAFF.